These 27 T cell receptor beta chains were all obtained from the same sample, sequenced in a study of B cell selection in AIRE deficiency. Generated by immunoSEQ multiplex PCR, the TCRdb table keeps only in-frame clones and is missing some. The repertoire includes 20,000 or so clones, around 90% of them detected once, and roughly 1.4% sits in the top ten. Regulatory T cells were sorted as CD4+CD25hiCD127low/negative cells. Sequencing used CD4+CD25+ Tregs sorted from PBMCs. The source is a human donor in good health.

This clone was counted once. The chain carries TRBV6-1 and TRBJ1-5; unclear D gene. This CDR3 has 13 amino acids. V lost 8 bases and J lost 5, with 13 bases in between. Per germline, CDR1 MNHNS and CDR2 SASEGT. The DNA for the CDR3 is TGTGCCAGCCAGTCCGAGAACTATCAGCCCCAGCATTTT. It is translated as CASQSENYQPQHF.

The chain has TRBV6-6 and TRBJ1-6; 7 bases fit TRBD1. Germline assignment: CDR1 MNHNY and CDR2 SVGAGI (reference sequence). The V and J ends lost 2 bases and 7 bases, in that order; junction bases with no gene match: 5. This CDR3 region has 15 residues. Written as DNA, the CDR3 is TGTGCCAGCAGTTACGAGGGGGCGAGGAATTCACCCCTCCACTTT. It is translated as CASSYEGARNSPLHF.

V gene TRBV19 combines with J gene TRBJ2-3; the D gene is possibly TRBD1 (6 bases). Germline V gene data show CDR1 as LNHDA and CDR2 as SQIVND (reference sequence). V was trimmed by 7 bases and J by 0 bases, leaving 11 bases between them. The CDR3 spans 14 residues. In DNA, the CDR3 is TGTGCCAGTAAACGCGGACAGAGCACAGATACGCAGTATTTT. It specifies CASKRGQSTDTQYF.

The gene calls are TRBV18 and TRBJ2-1, with D maybe TRBD2 (5 bases). Germline V gene lookup returns CDR1 KGHSH and CDR2 LQKENI. Trimming removed 0 bases at V and 7 bases at J, with 16 bases between. The CDR3 is 16 amino acids. In nucleotides, the CDR3 is TGTGCCAGCTCACCACCCGGACTCAATCTTAAGAATGAGCAGTTCTTC. Protein sequence: CASSPPGLNLKNEQFF.

V and J are TRBV5-6 and TRBJ2-3; no clear D gene. Germline CDR1 is SGHDT and CDR2 is YYEEEE. V dropped 1 base and J dropped 6 bases, with 6 bases sitting between them. CDR3 length: 12 residues. The CDR3: CASSLPADTQYF. CDR3 DNA sequence: TGTGCCAGCAGCTTGCCGGCTGATACGCAGTATTTT.

As regards this clone: Other DNA sequences in this sample translate to the same CDR3. This chain uses TRBV20-1 with TRBJ1-1; no reliable D call. CDR3 length equals 11 residues. V gave up 0 bases and J gave up 8 bases, with 7 bases separating them. Germline loops: CDR1 DFQATT, CDR2 SNEGSKA (reference sequence). The CDR3 nucleotides read TGCAGTGCTAGAGATCGGACGGAAGCTTTCTTT. Translating it yields CSARDRTEAFF.

The chain links TRBV4-2 to TRBJ1-3, with D unclear. Trimming pared 0 bases from V and 0 bases from J, leaving 3 bases between. The V gene's germline CDR1 is LGHNA and CDR2 YNFKEQ. This CDR3 has 14 amino acids. The CDR3 DNA is TGTGCCAGCAGCCAAGAGGGCTCTGGAAACACCATATATTTT. It translates to CASSQEGSGNTIYF.

This clone was seen just once. The chain uses TRBV28 and TRBJ1-2, with D perhaps TRBD1 (6 bases). Trimming removed 5 bases at V and 4 bases at J, with 11 bases between. The CDR3 totals 13 residues. Per germline, CDR1 MDHEN and CDR2 SYDVKM. The chain's CDR3 is CASSRRGGYGYTF. CDR3 DNA: TGTGCCAGCAGTAGACGAGGGGGCTATGGCTACACCTTC.

The chain employs TRBV18 and TRBJ2-5; D not resolved. Trimming left V 0 bases short and J 5 bases short, with 4 bases between. CDR3 length: 12 residues. Germline CDR1 and CDR2: KGHSH and LQKENI. CDR3 sequence (DNA): TGTGCCAGCTCACCACCTTACGAGACCCAGTACTTC. This sequence encodes CASSPPYETQYF.

The rearrangement uses TRBV7-9 and TRBJ1-2, with TRBD1 matching 9 bases. The CDR3 sequence is 16 residues long. Germline-derived CDR1 and CDR2 are SEHNR and FQNEAQ (reference sequence). Germline trimming cut 6 bases from V and 3 bases from J; bases unmatched to any gene: 11. The CDR3 here is CASRETGGSLYYGYTF. The CDR3 DNA reads as TGTGCCAGCAGGGAGACAGGGGGATCCCTTTACTATGGCTACACCTTC.

This clone occurred a few times. The rearrangement links TRBV7-9 to TRBJ2-7, with D perhaps matching TRBD2 (5 bases). The CDR3 spans 16 residues. V lost 1 base, J lost 4 bases, and 17 bases lay in between. Germline CDR1 reads SEHNR; CDR2 reads FQNEAQ (reference sequence). CDR3 sequence: CASSLERGPVSYEQYF. The CDR3 bases are TGTGCCAGCAGCTTAGAACGGGGTCCCGTTAGTTACGAGCAGTACTTC.

A single count supports this clone. This chain connects TRBV5-1 to TRBJ2-4; tentatively, D is TRBD2 (5 bases). This CDR3 contains 14 residues. V gave up 2 bases and J gave up 6 bases, with 12 bases separating them. Per the germline V gene, CDR1 is SGHRS and CDR2 is YFSETQ. This chain's CDR3 is CASSFDPAGNIQYF. CDR3 in DNA: TGCGCCAGCAGCTTCGATCCCGCGGGAAACATTCAGTACTTC.

The chain recombines TRBV27 with TRBJ1-2; D perhaps matches TRBD1 (5 bases). CDR1 is MNHEY, CDR2 SMNVEV, per germline (reference sequence). The CDR3 length is 13 residues. Between the trimmed V and J ends, which lost 3 bases and 6 bases, there was a span of 11 bases. The CDR3 protein is CASSLRQGNGYTF. For the CDR3, the DNA is TGTGCCAGCAGTTTGAGGCAGGGTAATGGCTACACCTTC.

The V call is TRBV5-1, the J call TRBJ1-2, with D perhaps TRBD1 (5 bases). V was trimmed by 1 base and J by 6 bases, leaving 13 bases between them. CDR3 length: 14 residues. The germline V gene has CDR1 SGHRS and CDR2 YFSETQ. The CDR3 reads CASSLSRAYDGYTF. The CDR3 DNA reads as TGCGCCAGCAGCTTGAGCAGGGCGTACGATGGCTACACCTTC.

The CDR3 here is CASSPGPGGLGGTEAFF. DNA of the CDR3: TGCGCCAGCAGCCCCGGCCCCGGGGGCTTAGGGGGCACTGAAGCTTTCTTT. V usage is TRBV5-1 and J usage is TRBJ1-1, with D possibly matching TRBD1 (6 bases). The V end was cut by 4 bases, the J end by 4 bases, with 23 bases between. CDR3 size: 17 residues. In germline, CDR1 is SGHRS, CDR2 YFSETQ. The full variable domain, in which reference TRBV5-1 and TRBJ1-1 provide the parts outside the CDR3, is KAGVTQTPRYLIKTRGQQVTLSCSPISGHRSVSWYQQTPGQGLQFLFEYFSETQRNKGNFPGRFSGRQFSNSRSEMNVSTLELGDSALYLCASSPGPGGLGGTEAFFGQGTRLTVV.

V and J are TRBV6-1 and TRBJ2-3; unclear D gene. Germline CDR1 and CDR2: MNHNS and SASEGT. Trimming took 4 bases from V and 3 from J, leaving 17 bases between them. This CDR3 has 16 residues. CDR3 in amino acids: CASSGSIRSRTDTQYF. The CDR3 region has the DNA TGTGCCAGCAGTGGTTCTATACGCAGCCGGACAGATACGCAGTATTTT.

The CDR3 nucleotides are TGTGCCAGCAACGTGATTGCAACTAATGAAAAACTGTTTTTT. It is translated as CASNVIATNEKLFF. V and J are TRBV6-4 and TRBJ1-4; D gene uncertain. V was pared by 7 bases and J by 0 bases, with 9 bases between. Germline assignment: CDR1 MRHNA and CDR2 SNTAGT. The CDR3 sequence is 14 residues long.

This clone is a singleton in its sample. The rearrangement links TRBV6-5 to TRBJ2-7, with a tentative D call TRBD2 (5 bases). This CDR3 contains 13 residues. V shed 3 bases and J shed 3 bases, with 9 bases lying between them. Germline CDR1 is MNHEY and CDR2 is SVGAGI. CDR3 amino acids: CASSYSAVYEQYF. Here the CDR3 DNA reads TGTGCCAGCAGTTATAGCGCTGTCTACGAGCAGTACTTC.

The chain has TRBV27 and TRBJ2-1; 10 bases fit TRBD2. V was pared by 3 bases and J by 4 bases, with 3 bases of the junction left unmatched. Germline V gene data show CDR1 as MNHEY and CDR2 as SMNVEV (reference sequence). The CDR3 is 15 residues long. Here the CDR3 reads CASSFERGGYNEQFF. DNA of the CDR3: TGTGCCAGCAGTTTCGAGCGGGGGGGTTACAATGAGCAGTTCTTC.

V usage is TRBV6-4 and J usage is TRBJ1-1; TRBD1 aligns across 9 bases. After removal of 4 bases from V and 6 bases from J, the junction contained 15 bases not matched to a gene. The CDR3 contains 17 residues. Germline V gene lookup returns CDR1 MRHNA and CDR2 SNTAGT. The CDR3 DNA reads as TGTGCCAGCAGTGCCTCACAGGGGGCGCCGGCCCAGGCTGAAGCTTTCTTT. Amino acids: CASSASQGAPAQAEAFF.

The rearrangement joins TRBV11-2 to TRBJ2-3, with a weak D call TRBD2 (7 bases). The V end was cut by 4 bases, the J end by 3 bases, with 17 bases between. This CDR3 spans 16 amino acids. The germline V gene has CDR1 SGHAT and CDR2 FQNNGV. CDR3 DNA sequence: TGTGCCAGCAGCTCGACGTGGGGGGGCGGGACAGATACGCAGTATTTT. Translation gives CASSSTWGGGTDTQYF. Full variable domain (remainder filled in from reference TRBV11-2 and TRBJ2-3): EAGVAQSPRYKIIEKRQSVAFWCNPISGHATLYWYQQILGQGPKLLIQFQNNGVVDDSQLPKDRFSAERLKGVDSTLKIQPAKLEDSAVYLCASSSTWGGGTDTQYFGPGTRLTVL.

The chain recombines TRBV10-2 with TRBJ1-1; 7 bases agree with TRBD1. CDR1 is WSHSY, CDR2 SAAADI, per germline. This CDR3 has 13 residues. Germline trimming cut 9 bases from V and 3 bases from J; bases unmatched to any gene: 7. In nucleotides, the CDR3 is TGCGCCAGTATTAACGACAGGGACACTGAAGCTTTCTTT. Protein product: CASINDRDTEAFF.

This chain links TRBV18 with TRBJ2-1, with 9 bases fitting TRBD2. Trimming took 3 bases from V and 10 from J; bases not matched to a gene: 16. The V gene's germline CDR1 is KGHSH and CDR2 LQKENI. This CDR3 spans 17 amino acids. The CDR3 DNA is TGTGCCAGCTCACCGCCCTCGACTAGCGGAGGGGCCGGGGAGCAGTTCTTC. As protein: CASSPPSTSGGAGEQFF. Supplemented by reference TRBV18 and TRBJ2-1, the full variable domain reads NAGVMQNPRHLVRRRGQEARLRCSPMKGHSHVYWYRQLPEEGLKFMVYLQKENIIDESGMPKERFSAEFPKEGPSILRIQQVVRGDSAAYFCASSPPSTSGGAGEQFFGPGTRLTVL.

The chain uses TRBV11-3 and TRBJ1-1, with 7 bases matching TRBD1. V lost 1 base and J lost 6; bases outside the gene matches: 5. The CDR3 covers 14 residues. CDR1 is SGHNT and CDR2 is YENEEA in the germline V gene. The CDR3 DNA reads as TGTGCCAGCAGCTTAGGACAGGGTGTTGCTGAAGCTTTCTTT. It specifies CASSLGQGVAEAFF.

The chain has TRBV5-1 and TRBJ2-1; D is ambiguous. The germline V gene has CDR1 SGHRS and CDR2 YFSETQ. Trimming shortened V by 2 bases and J by 3 bases, and 12 bases separated the two germline ends. The CDR3 is 15 residues long. DNA of the CDR3: TGCGCCAGCAGCTTATTAGGCTATTACTACAATGAGCAGTTCTTC. Translating gives CASSLLGYYYNEQFF.

This rearrangement joins TRBV6-5 to TRBJ1-1; tentative D call: TRBD1 (5 bases). Deletions cut 6 bases from V and 3 bases from J, with 17 bases between. The CDR3 has 15 amino acids. Germline CDR1 MNHEY, CDR2 SVGAGI. CDR3 nucleotides: TGTGCCAGCAGCCCCGGGGCAGCCCATGACACTGAAGCTTTCTTT. This sequence encodes CASSPGAAHDTEAFF.

The chain couples TRBV27 to TRBJ1-2; D might be TRBD1 (5 bases). Germline assignment: CDR1 MNHEY and CDR2 SMNVEV (reference sequence). Between the trimmed V and J ends, which lost 5 bases and 7 bases, there was a span of 23 bases. This CDR3 has 16 amino acids. The CDR3 bases are TGTGCCAGCAGTCCGGCTGGGGAGGGGCCGATCTTTGGCTACACCTTC. Residues: CASSPAGEGPIFGYTF.